The 27 T cell receptor beta chains below come from one sample, sequenced in a study of T cell responses to AZD1222 COVID-19 vaccine. Profiled with immunoSEQ multiplex PCR; TCRdb holds only in-frame clones, not every one. The sample comprises around 150,000 clones, roughly 80% of which are singletons, and 4.1% rests with the top ten. The sequences come from peripheral blood, collected on day 0 of AZD1222 vaccination. These receptors originate from an adult in good health.

The chain couples TRBV18 to TRBJ1-1; 8 positions agree with TRBD1. The V and J ends lost 3 bases and 3 bases, in that order; junction bases with no gene match: 6. The CDR3 covers 15 residues. CDR1 and CDR2 (germline): KGHSH, LQKENI. The CDR3: CASSPDRVRDTEAFF. The CDR3 region has the DNA TGTGCCAGCTCACCGGACAGGGTCAGGGACACTGAAGCTTTCTTT.

This clone has more than one count but fewer than ten. The chain uses TRBV3-1 (or the pseudogene TRBV3-2) and TRBJ1-4; D gene unclear. CDR3 length equals 16 residues. V lost 1 base, J lost 0 bases, and 9 bases lay in between. CDR1 and CDR2 from the germline V gene are LGHDT and YNNKEL (reference sequence). CDR3 protein: CASSQVRGTTNEKLFF. The DNA of the CDR3 is TGTGCCAGCAGCCAAGTTAGAGGGACAACTAATGAAAAACTGTTTTTT.

The chain has TRBV9 and TRBJ1-4; 7 positions agree with TRBD1. J lost 3 bases, V lost 1 base, and 3 bases had no gene match. This CDR3 has 15 residues. Germline assignment: CDR1 SGDLS and CDR2 YYNGEE. The chain's CDR3 is CASSVNQGANEKLFF. The DNA for the CDR3 is TGTGCCAGCAGCGTAAATCAGGGGGCTAATGAAAAACTGTTTTTT.

V is TRBV3-1 (or the pseudogene TRBV3-2) and J is TRBJ1-5; D is ambiguous. The V end lost 4 bases, the J end lost 1 base, and 8 bases lay between the germline ends. This CDR3 is 14 amino acids long. From germline, CDR1 is LGHDT and CDR2 YNNKEL (reference sequence). In DNA, the CDR3 is TGTGCCAGCAGCCTCCGACTCAGCAATCAGCCCCAGCATTTT. Translation gives CASSLRLSNQPQHF.

The chain employs TRBV5-8 and TRBJ1-1, with D possibly being TRBD1 (6 bases). The CDR3 is made up of 15 amino acids. Germline values: CDR1 SGHTS, CDR2 YDEGEE. V lost 0 bases to trimming and J lost 3 bases, with 12 bases between them. In DNA form, the CDR3 reads TGTGCCAGCAGCTTGGGTCGGAGGGGGGACACTGAAGCTTTCTTT. Amino acid sequence: CASSLGRRGDTEAFF.

The chain employs TRBV28 and TRBJ2-2; D not resolved. The CDR3 is 14 residues long. Germline V gene lookup returns CDR1 MDHEN and CDR2 SYDVKM. V dropped 5 bases and J dropped 3 bases, with 10 bases sitting between them. CDR3 DNA sequence: TGTGCCAGCAGTACCAACACGGACACCGGGGAGCTGTTTTTT. The encoded protein is CASSTNTDTGELFF.

This clone was seen a single time. The V gene is TRBV30, the J gene TRBJ1-5; TRBD1 matches 7 bases. Germline V lookup: CDR1 GTSNPN, CDR2 SVGIG (reference sequence). The CDR3 sequence is 18 residues long. V lost 1 base, J lost 0 bases, and 12 bases stayed unmatched. The CDR3 reads CAWSGKNTGVNSNQPQHF. CDR3 sequence (DNA): TGTGCCTGGAGTGGAAAGAATACAGGGGTCAATAGCAATCAGCCCCAGCATTTT.

This chain uses TRBV6-1 with TRBJ1-5; TRBD1 agrees at 7 bases. This CDR3 has 17 residues. Germline loops: CDR1 MNHNS, CDR2 SASEGT. J was trimmed by 3 bases and V by 2 bases; bases with no gene match: 10. The CDR3 protein is CASSELYGTVDNQPQHF. Here the CDR3 DNA reads TGTGCCAGCAGTGAACTATATGGGACAGTCGACAATCAGCCCCAGCATTTT.

This clone was seen only once. The chain uses TRBV9 and TRBJ1-1; D gene ambiguous. The germline V and J ends were trimmed by 0 bases and 6 bases, with 9 bases remaining between them. CDR3 length: 13 amino acids. Germline CDR1 and CDR2: SGDLS and YYNGEE. CDR3 nucleotides: TGTGCCAGCAGCGTAGACAGTCACTCTGAAGCTTTCTTT. This encodes CASSVDSHSEAFF.

This clone has a single count. This sequence joins TRBV3-1 (or the pseudogene TRBV3-2) and TRBJ1-1, with 7 bases matching TRBD1. The germline V gene encodes CDR1 LGHDT and CDR2 YNNKEL (reference sequence). The junction had 7 bases not matched to a gene; V was cut back by 1 base and J by 11 bases. The CDR3 totals 13 residues. CDR3 residues: CASSQGYRGRAFF. Here the CDR3 DNA reads TGTGCCAGCAGCCAAGGGTACAGGGGAAGGGCTTTCTTT.

The J gene is TRBJ1-3, the V gene TRBV2; tentatively, D is TRBD1 (5 bases). The CDR3 consists of 13 residues. The germline V gene encodes CDR1 SNHLY and CDR2 FYNNEI. The V and J ends lost 4 bases and 16 bases respectively, with 20 bases between them. The DNA for the CDR3 is TGTGCCAGCAGTGCAGGGACGTCAGTTTCGGACTATTTT. Translated, it gives CASSAGTSVSDYF.

The chain uses TRBV2 and TRBJ2-3; 9 nucleotides agree with TRBD2. In germline, CDR1 is SNHLY, CDR2 FYNNEI. The J segment lost 7 bases and the V segment lost 7 bases, leaving 6 bases of the junction unmatched. CDR3 length: 13 amino acids. Here the CDR3 reads CASKRGEENTQYF. CDR3 sequence (DNA): TGTGCCAGCAAGCGGGGGGAGGAAAATACGCAGTATTTT.

J is TRBJ1-1 and V is TRBV6-5; TRBD1 agrees at 8 bases. The V gene end was trimmed by 6 bases and the J gene end by 4 bases; junction bases not matched to a gene: 10. The CDR3 loop spans 15 amino acids. Germline V lookup: CDR1 MNHEY, CDR2 SVGAGI. As DNA, the CDR3 is TGTGCCAGCAGCCGAACCGACAGGGGAGTCACTGAAGCTTTCTTT. It codes for CASSRTDRGVTEAFF.

The V call is TRBV29-1, the J call TRBJ2-1; 8 nucleotides line up with TRBD2. Germline assignment: CDR1 SQVTM and CDR2 ANQGSEA. With V trimmed by 3 bases and J by 3 bases, 7 bases remained unmatched. CDR3 length: 15 residues. The CDR3 bases are TGCAGCGTTGATCAGGCGGGGGGTCTCTACAATGAGCAGTTCTTC. Protein sequence: CSVDQAGGLYNEQFF.

This chain links TRBV7-6 with TRBJ1-1; possibly TRBD1 for D (6 bases). CDR1 is SGHVS and CDR2 is FNYEAQ in the germline V gene. The V end was cut by 1 base, the J end by 5 bases, with 14 bases between. This CDR3 spans 15 amino acids. CDR3 DNA: TGTGCCAGCAGCTTAGGCAGAGGGGGTTTTACTGAAGCTTTCTTT. Translating gives CASSLGRGGFTEAFF.

The chain links TRBV28 to TRBJ1-1; D uncertain. The germline V gene encodes CDR1 MDHEN and CDR2 SYDVKM. This CDR3 is built from 14 residues. V was cut by 7 bases and J by 1 base, with 13 bases left in between. The CDR3 DNA follows: TGTGCCAGCACCAGAGGAGGTGGGAACACTGAAGCTTTCTTT. Its protein product is CASTRGGGNTEAFF.

V usage is TRBV5-6 and J usage is TRBJ1-5; D gene uncertain. CDR1 SGHDT and CDR2 YYEEEE come from the germline V gene. The V end was cut by 0 bases, the J end by 4 bases, with 5 bases between. The length of the CDR3 is 13 residues. The CDR3 sequence is CASSLDGNQPQHF. The CDR3 coding sequence is TGTGCCAGCAGCTTGGACGGGAATCAGCCCCAGCATTTT.

This sequence joins TRBV29-1 and TRBJ1-5; 9 nucleotides line up with TRBD1. The CDR3 contains 13 residues. Germline values: CDR1 SQVTM, CDR2 ANQGSEA. V dropped 6 bases and J dropped 1; count of bases not matched to a gene: 1. The CDR3 DNA reads TGCAGCGTGACAGGGGGAAGCAATCAGCCCCAGCATTTT. It specifies CSVTGGSNQPQHF.

The chain uses TRBV4-1 and TRBJ2-3, with unresolved D. This CDR3 spans 13 amino acids. The V end lost 1 base, the J end lost 11 bases, and 13 bases lay between the germline ends. The germline gives CDR1 MGHRA, CDR2 YSYEKL. The CDR3 nucleotides are TGCGCCAGCAGCCAAGGGGTAGGCGACTGGCAGTATTTT. As protein: CASSQGVGDWQYF.

J is TRBJ2-5 and V is TRBV13; D unclear. The CDR3 consists of 11 residues. Germline V gives CDR1 PRHDT, CDR2 FYEKMQ (reference sequence). The V end lost 4 bases, the J end lost 4 bases, and 4 bases lay between the germline ends. The CDR3 sequence: CASSSTETQYF. The CDR3 coding sequence is TGTGCCAGCAGCTCCACAGAGACCCAGTACTTC.

The rearrangement uses TRBV11-2 and TRBJ1-5; TRBD1 might be the D (5 bases). Germline V CDR1 and CDR2: SGHAT, FQNNGV. The V gene lost 5 bases and the J gene lost 5 bases, with 10 bases spanning the gap. This CDR3 has 13 residues. CDR3 protein: CASSDGTDQPQHF. The DNA for the CDR3 is TGTGCCAGCAGCGACGGGACGGATCAGCCCCAGCATTTT.

The sample holds one count of this clone. The chain uses TRBV2 and TRBJ2-3; a weak D match, TRBD1 (5 bases). CDR1 is SNHLY, CDR2 FYNNEI, per germline. The V gene lost 4 bases and the J gene lost 2 bases, with 16 bases spanning the gap. The CDR3 is 16 amino acids. Here the CDR3 reads CASSGRQGRVTDTQYF. CDR3 DNA: TGTGCCAGCAGTGGGCGCCAGGGAAGGGTCACAGATACGCAGTATTTT.

The CDR3 DNA reads as TGTGCCAGCAGCCTAGGGGGGATTAGCTATGGCTACACCTTC. Translated, it gives CASSLGGISYGYTF. The chain employs TRBV7-2 and TRBJ1-2, with D possibly matching TRBD1 (6 bases). Trimming stripped 5 bases from V and 4 bases from J, with 14 bases between. The germline CDR1 and CDR2 sequences are SGHTA and FQGNSA. This CDR3 contains 14 residues.

The rearrangement links TRBV6-5 to TRBJ2-7; 8 bases fit TRBD2. The J segment lost 0 bases and the V segment lost 2 bases, leaving 6 bases of the junction unmatched. CDR3 size: 16 residues. The V gene's germline CDR1 is MNHEY and CDR2 SVGAGI. The CDR3 loop is CASSYQIGGDSYEQYF. CDR3 in DNA: TGTGCCAGCAGTTACCAAATCGGGGGGGACTCCTACGAGCAGTACTTC.

This clone occurred a few times. The genes are TRBV7-2 and TRBJ1-4; D unresolved. The CDR3 is 12 residues long. Looked up from germline, CDR1 is SGHTA and CDR2 is FQGNSA. V lost 7 bases, J lost 8 bases, and 11 bases lay in between. The CDR3: CASKRVSEKLFF. As DNA, the CDR3 is TGTGCCAGCAAAAGGGTTTCCGAAAAACTGTTTTTT.

The chain couples TRBV5-6 to TRBJ1-2, with TRBD1 matching over 8 bases. CDR1 and CDR2 from the germline V gene are SGHDT and YYEEEE. The CDR3 is made up of 12 amino acids. The junction had 7 bases not matched to a gene; V was cut back by 3 bases and J by 12 bases. CDR3 amino acids: CASSSPTGGDTF. The CDR3 DNA sequence: TGTGCCAGCAGCTCCCCCACAGGGGGAGACACCTTC.

The genes are TRBV5-1 and TRBJ1-6; no reliable D call. The CDR3 totals 16 residues. CDR1 is SGHRS and CDR2 is YFSETQ in the germline V gene. With 0 bases removed from V and 4 bases from J, the gap between germline ends came to 11 bases. CDR3 nucleotide sequence: TGCGCCAGCAGCTTGGAGTCGGAAAGGTATAATTCACCCCTCCACTTT. The encoded protein is CASSLESERYNSPLHF. The whole variable domain, remainder taken from reference TRBV5-1 and TRBJ1-6, is KAGVTQTPRYLIKTRGQQVTLSCSPISGHRSVSWYQQTPGQGLQFLFEYFSETQRNKGNFPGRFSGRQFSNSRSEMNVSTLELGDSALYLCASSLESERYNSPLHFGNGTRLTVT.